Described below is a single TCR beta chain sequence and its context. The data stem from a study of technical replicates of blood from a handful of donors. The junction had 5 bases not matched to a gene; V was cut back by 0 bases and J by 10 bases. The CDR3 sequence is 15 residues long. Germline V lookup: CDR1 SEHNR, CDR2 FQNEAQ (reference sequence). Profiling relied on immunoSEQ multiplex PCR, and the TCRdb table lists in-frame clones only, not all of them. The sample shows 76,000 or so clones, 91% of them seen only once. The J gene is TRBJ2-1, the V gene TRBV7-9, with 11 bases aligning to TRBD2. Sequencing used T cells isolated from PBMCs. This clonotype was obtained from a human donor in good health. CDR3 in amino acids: CASSLASGRAEEQFF. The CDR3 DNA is TGTGCCAGCAGCTTAGCTAGCGGGAGGGCCGAAGAGCAGTTCTTC.